This T cell receptor (beta chain) appears in the sequencing data of a study of beta chain features in type 1 diabetes. In the study overall: Cells sorted and examined across all samples totaled approximately 100,000,000.

The authors reverse transcribed all of the isolated RNA, so sequencing captured expressed TCRB transcripts. Average reads for naive, central memory and regulatory T cell samples were several million. Generated by immunoSEQ multiplex PCR, the TCRdb table keeps only in-frame clones and is missing some. The data show 970,000 or so clones, 15% to 20% seen once. Study-wide results and limits: VDJ junctions from type 1 diabetes patients carried fewer insertions and larger deletions.

CD4+ cells of the naive, central memory, regulatory and stem cell-like memory types were sorted via CD45RO/CCR7/CD25/CD127/CD95/CD27. In regard to this clone: Its antigen is currently unknown. Other DNA variants within this sample encode the same CDR3.

From germline, CDR1 is SGHTA and CDR2 FQGNSA. This CDR3 contains 13 residues. V was trimmed by 1 base and J by 1 base, leaving 3 bases between them. Sequences were obtained from naive CD4+ T cells from blood. The chain combines TRBV7-2 with TRBJ2-3; no clear D gene. The sequence came from a young woman in good health. DNA for the CDR3: TGTGCCAGCAGCTTAGTAGGCACAGATACGCAGTATTTT. Translated, it gives CASSLVGTDTQYF.